This T cell receptor (beta chain) was obtained from a study of blood T cell repertoires in COVID-19. Study overall: Both acute and convalescent COVID-19 samples were obtained from the United States, Italy and Spain. Sources were T cells, B-cell-depleted T cells, or PBMCs; the material itself was cDNA or gDNA.

V lost 5 bases and J 5 bases, leaving 10 bases between the germline ends. CDR3 size: 13 residues. Germline assignment: CDR1 KGHSY and CDR2 FQNENV. Methods used by the authors: Estimation of nucleated cell counts relied on the amplification of reference gene primers. Generated by immunoSEQ multiplex PCR, the TCRdb table keeps only in-frame clones and is missing some. That table supplies the V and J calls and clone size; D and trimming were determined from the DNA. Among 300,000 to 400,000 clones listed, around 84% were seen once. The sequencing sample was made of peripheral blood. The chain joins TRBV16 to TRBJ2-1, with TRBD1 as a possible D gene (6 bases). The TCR was taken from a human donor in a cohort sampled during active COVID-19. This CDR3 reads CASSASGDNEQFF. In nucleotides, the CDR3 is TGTGCCAGCAGCGCTTCAGGGGACAATGAGCAGTTCTTC.